Presented here are 28 T cell receptor beta chains from one specimen sequenced in a study of control samples from healthy donors and cancer patients. Produced via immunoSEQ multiplex PCR; TCRdb's table is partial and in-frame only. The table has over 150,000 clones, roughly 94% seen once. The sequencing sample was made of PBMCs. These receptors originate from a man in his sixties with colorectal cancer.

The V and J genes are TRBV19 and TRBJ1-2, with TRBD1 matching 8 bases. This CDR3 is built from 16 residues. Germline V gene lookup returns CDR1 LNHDA and CDR2 SQIVND (reference sequence). Trimming at V came to 4 bases and at J to 3 bases, leaving 10 bases not matched to a gene. This CDR3 is CASSTVAGQAHYGYTF. The CDR3 DNA is TGTGCCAGTAGTACCGTTGCGGGACAGGCCCACTATGGCTACACCTTC.

V and J are TRBV10-3 and TRBJ2-5; perhaps D is TRBD1 or TRBD2 (6 bases each). V dropped 4 bases and J dropped 2 bases, with 14 bases sitting between them. Germline V gene data show CDR1 as ENHRY and CDR2 as SYGVKD. The CDR3 has 15 residues. The CDR3 reads CAISVPGAAQETQYF. CDR3 sequence (DNA): TGTGCCATCAGTGTTCCGGGGGCGGCACAAGAGACCCAGTACTTC.

This chain links TRBV12-5 with TRBJ1-1, with no clear D. CDR1 is LGHNT and CDR2 is FRNRAP in the germline V gene. V lost 5 bases to trimming and J lost 2 bases, with 15 bases between them. This CDR3 has 15 amino acids. The CDR3 DNA reads as TGTGCTAGTGGTCCCTCCATACTTCCTAACACTGAAGCTTTCTTT. Translating it yields CASGPSILPNTEAFF.

V gene TRBV25-1 combines with J gene TRBJ2-1; D not certain. The germline gives CDR1 MGHDK, CDR2 SYGVNS. The CDR3 has 16 amino acids. The V and J ends lost 3 bases and 5 bases respectively, with 17 bases between them. Here the CDR3 reads CASSEISWNGNNEQFF. Written as DNA, the CDR3 is TGTGCCAGCAGTGAGATATCTTGGAACGGCAACAATGAGCAGTTCTTC.

The chain has TRBV19 and TRBJ1-2, with 9 bases fitting TRBD1. Trimming took 6 bases from V and 7 from J; bases not matched to a gene: 12. The CDR3 extends over 15 amino acids. The germline V gene has CDR1 LNHDA and CDR2 SQIVND (reference sequence). In DNA, the CDR3 is TGTGCCAGTAGCGACCCTAACAGGGGGCGAGGTGGCTACACCTTC. It codes for CASSDPNRGRGGYTF.

The chain uses TRBV18 and TRBJ1-2; 7 bases fit TRBD1. The CDR3 is 14 residues long. V lost 1 base and J lost 7; bases outside the gene matches: 6. The germline gives CDR1 KGHSH, CDR2 LQKENI. The CDR3 bases are TGTGCCAGCTCACCACGGCAGGGGGAGTTTGGCTACACCTTC. Protein product: CASSPRQGEFGYTF.

The genes are TRBV7-2 and TRBJ1-2; 7 bases are shared with TRBD1. There are 19 residues in the CDR3. CDR1 is SGHTA and CDR2 is FQGNSA in the germline V gene. With 2 bases clipped from V and 4 bases from J, the junction kept 19 bases outside the gene matches. CDR3 amino acids: CASSLSSNRGTGTFYGYTF. Here the CDR3 DNA reads TGTGCCAGCAGCTTATCATCCAACAGGGGTACGGGGACCTTCTATGGCTACACCTTC.

This chain links TRBV7-9 with TRBJ1-6; D ambiguous. Germline assignment: CDR1 SEHNR and CDR2 FQNEAQ (reference sequence). The V end was cut by 1 base, the J end by 7 bases, with 11 bases between. The CDR3 contains 15 residues. The CDR3 DNA sequence: TGTGCCAGCAGCTTAGGTACGGCCAGGAATTCACCCCTCCACTTT. Translating it yields CASSLGTARNSPLHF.

J is TRBJ2-3 and V is TRBV11-2; D is unresolved. Germline loops: CDR1 SGHAT, CDR2 FQNNGV. This CDR3 has 14 residues. With 5 bases removed from V and 6 bases from J, the gap between germline ends came to 15 bases. CDR3 sequence (DNA): TGTGCCAGCAGCCGGACCAGATTGGGGGATACGCAGTATTTT. Translation gives CASSRTRLGDTQYF.

The chain couples TRBV25-1 to TRBJ2-2; D remains unclear. The CDR3 is 16 amino acids. Per germline, CDR1 MGHDK and CDR2 SYGVNS. Trimming left V 1 base short and J 0 bases short, with 9 bases between. CDR3 loop: CASSESPTPNTGELFF. DNA for the CDR3: TGTGCCAGCAGTGAATCCCCAACACCGAACACCGGGGAGCTGTTTTTT. Looking up the rest from reference TRBV25-1 and TRBJ2-2 gives the full variable domain: EADIYQTPRYLVIGTGKKITLECSQTMGHDKMYWYQQDPGMELHLIHYSYGVNSTEKGDLSSESTVSRIRTEHFPLTLESARPSHTSQYLCASSESPTPNTGELFFGEGSRLTVL.

The rearrangement links TRBV15 to TRBJ2-2; D tentatively fits TRBD1 or TRBD2 (7 bases each). The CDR3 contains 17 residues. Germline V gene data show CDR1 as LNHNV and CDR2 as YYDKDF (reference sequence). Trimming pared 3 bases from V and 0 bases from J, leaving 14 bases between. CDR3 residues: CATSSWGGGANTGELFF. The CDR3 DNA is TGTGCCACCAGCAGCTGGGGAGGGGGCGCGAACACCGGGGAGCTGTTTTTT.

V gene TRBV6-5 combines with J gene TRBJ1-6; the D is unclear. V lost 1 base and J lost 9, with 13 bases in between. The CDR3 loop spans 15 amino acids. Germline V CDR1 and CDR2: MNHEY, SVGAGI. This CDR3 is CASSYFLAVGSPLHF. CDR3 in DNA: TGTGCCAGCAGTTACTTCTTGGCCGTGGGTTCACCCCTCCACTTT.

The chain recombines TRBV5-1 with TRBJ1-4; D not certain. V gave up 2 bases and J gave up 5 bases, with 13 bases separating them. Germline assignment: CDR1 SGHRS and CDR2 YFSETQ. This CDR3 has 15 residues. The CDR3 nucleotides are TGCGCCAGCAGCTTCTTTGGCAGCCAGAATGAAAAACTGTTTTTT. It is translated as CASSFFGSQNEKLFF.

The chain is built from TRBV6-1 and TRBJ1-1; the D gene is possibly TRBD1 (6 bases). With 2 bases removed from V and 0 bases from J, the gap between germline ends came to 10 bases. The CDR3 contains 15 residues. Germline V gene sequence: CDR1 MNHNS, CDR2 SASEGT. The CDR3 protein is CASSEFGTMNTEAFF. CDR3 bases: TGTGCCAGCAGTGAATTCGGGACAATGAACACTGAAGCTTTCTTT.

This clone was recorded once. V gene TRBV19 combines with J gene TRBJ2-3; a possible D gene is TRBD2 (7 bases). The germline gives CDR1 LNHDA, CDR2 SQIVND (reference sequence). The CDR3 loop spans 14 amino acids. Trimming took off 6 bases at V and 7 bases at J, with 17 bases between the two ends. The CDR3 sequence is CASRPPGGPYTQYF. CDR3 sequence (DNA): TGTGCCAGTAGGCCCCCGGGGGGCCCATATACGCAGTATTTT.

V is TRBV28 and J is TRBJ1-1; no definite D call. Trimming removed 3 bases at V and 6 bases at J, with 14 bases between. This CDR3 region has 14 residues. The germline V gene has CDR1 MDHEN and CDR2 SYDVKM. The CDR3 loop is CASSFGPGKSEAFF. The DNA for the CDR3 is TGTGCCAGCAGTTTTGGTCCGGGAAAATCTGAAGCTTTCTTT.

V is TRBV3-1 (or the pseudogene TRBV3-2) and J is TRBJ2-1, with 13 positions matching TRBD2. The V and J ends lost 5 bases and 6 bases, in that order; junction bases with no gene match: 4. The germline CDR1 and CDR2 sequences are LGHDT and YNNKEL (reference sequence). CDR3 length equals 15 residues. The CDR3 here is CASSWTSGGGNEQFF. The CDR3 bases are TGTGCCAGCAGCTGGACTAGCGGGGGAGGCAATGAGCAGTTCTTC.

The chain uses TRBV10-3 and TRBJ1-3; no clear D. This CDR3 has 14 residues. From germline, CDR1 is ENHRY and CDR2 SYGVKD. V lost 6 bases and J lost 0, with 9 bases in between. This CDR3 is CAIRPGPSGNTIYF. The CDR3 DNA follows: TGTGCCATCAGACCGGGCCCCTCTGGAAACACCATATATTTT.

The genes are TRBV20-1 and TRBJ2-3; 8 nucleotides line up with TRBD2. CDR3 length: 14 residues. Trimming at V came to 6 bases and at J to 0 bases, leaving 5 bases not matched to a gene. Germline V gene sequence: CDR1 DFQATT, CDR2 SNEGSKA (reference sequence). The CDR3 DNA reads as TGCAGTGCCAGTCCGGGGGGGAGCACAGATACGCAGTATTTT. Residues: CSASPGGSTDTQYF.

Only a few counts were recorded for this clone. This chain connects TRBV4-1 to TRBJ2-7; 10 bases map to TRBD1. V dropped 0 bases and J dropped 2; count of bases not matched to a gene: 13. Per germline, CDR1 MGHRA and CDR2 YSYEKL. This CDR3 spans 19 amino acids. CDR3 nucleotides: TGCGCCAGCAGCCAAGAAAGGAGGTTAGGACAGGGGGGAACCTACGAGCAGTACTTC. Its translation: CASSQERRLGQGGTYEQYF.

This chain links TRBV30 with TRBJ2-1; D might be TRBD1 or TRBD2, each matching 5 bases. V was shortened by 4 bases and J by 10 bases, with 14 bases between the two germline ends. This CDR3 has 12 residues. From germline, CDR1 is GTSNPN and CDR2 SVGIG (reference sequence). The CDR3 protein is CAWTVPRGEQFF. Written as DNA, the CDR3 is TGTGCCTGGACCGTTCCGAGGGGCGAGCAGTTCTTC.

In DNA, the CDR3 is TGCGCCAGCAGCTCGGGACAGGGCATAGAGACCCAGTACTTC. It translates to CASSSGQGIETQYF. This sequence joins TRBV5-1 and TRBJ2-5; 9 positions agree with TRBD1. Per the germline V gene, CDR1 is SGHRS and CDR2 is YFSETQ. Trimming took 3 bases from V and 4 from J; bases not matched to a gene: 4. This CDR3 comprises 14 residues.

The chain is built from TRBV7-9 and TRBJ1-5; D gene unclear. V was cut by 5 bases and J by 9 bases, with 17 bases left in between. The CDR3 runs 14 residues. CDR1 and CDR2 from the germline V gene are SEHNR and FQNEAQ (reference sequence). DNA for the CDR3: TGTGCCAGCAGCCCCGACGAAACAGTACCGCCCCAGCATTTT. Translated, it gives CASSPDETVPPQHF.

The gene calls are TRBV30 and TRBJ2-1; a weak D match, TRBD1 (8 bases). CDR1 and CDR2 from the germline V gene are GTSNPN and SVGIG (reference sequence). Trimming pared 2 bases from V and 11 bases from J, leaving 13 bases between. There are 12 residues in the CDR3. Here the CDR3 reads CAWSQQGGKQFF. The DNA for the CDR3 is TGTGCCTGGAGTCAACAGGGGGGGAAGCAGTTCTTC.

CDR3: CASSLWGSNQPQHF. In DNA form, the CDR3 reads TGTGCCAGCAGTTTATGGGGTAGCAATCAGCCCCAGCATTTT. The chain uses TRBV28 and TRBJ1-5; no definite D call. Trimming cost V 0 bases and J 0 bases, with 3 bases left between them. The CDR3 contains 14 residues. Germline CDR1 reads MDHEN; CDR2 reads SYDVKM. The full variable domain, completed using reference TRBV28 and TRBJ1-5, is DVKVTQSSRYLVKRTGEKVFLECVQDMDHENMFWYRQDPGLGLRLIYFSYDVKMKEKGDIPEGYSVSREKKERFSLILESASTNQTSMYLCASSLWGSNQPQHFGDGTRLSIL.

The rearrangement joins TRBV27 to TRBJ1-1; D is undetermined. The CDR3 loop spans 14 amino acids. V was shortened by 2 bases and J by 1 base, with 8 bases between the two germline ends. Germline V gene lookup returns CDR1 MNHEY and CDR2 SMNVEV (reference sequence). CDR3 DNA: TGTGCCAGCAGTTTAACGATGTGGAACACTGAAGCTTTCTTT. Translated: CASSLTMWNTEAFF.

J is TRBJ1-2 and V is TRBV18; D perhaps matches TRBD1 (5 bases). The CDR3 has 14 residues. The ends were cut back, 2 bases at V and 1 base at J, with 8 bases in the middle. Germline lookup yields CDR1 KGHSH and CDR2 LQKENI. The CDR3 here is CASSPGAVNYGYTF. The CDR3 DNA follows: TGTGCCAGCTCACCAGGGGCAGTTAACTATGGCTACACCTTC.

The chain employs TRBV7-9 and TRBJ1-4; 8 bases line up with TRBD1. The length of the CDR3 is 17 residues. After removal of 4 bases from V and 7 bases from J, the junction contained 14 bases not matched to a gene. Germline CDR1 SEHNR, CDR2 FQNEAQ (reference sequence). CDR3 amino acids: CASSSSLDRDGGEKLFF. The CDR3 region has the DNA TGTGCCAGCAGCTCCTCCCTGGACAGGGACGGAGGTGAAAAACTGTTTTTT.